These T cell receptor beta chains were read from a single sample in a study of molecular identifiers for immune sequencing clone quantification. From the PCR reads, TCRdb called clonotypes with MiXCR, one entry per CDR3 protein. The repertoire holds some 59,000 distinct CDR3 sequences, under 30% seen once, with under 2% in the top ten. What was sequenced was naive CD8+ T cells from blood, with Jurkat cell RNA spiked in. The source is a human donor in good health. Some libraries in this study had Jurkat cell RNA spiked in. The CDR3 runs from the conserved cysteine through the conserved F or W. D genes are given only for firm matches. Not all rows give a size; the values are once, few, many and, for expanded clones, a class.

j_call,d_call,clone_size,v_call,cdr3_nt,cdr3_aa
TRBJ2-7,NA,NA,TRBV27,TGTGCCAGCAGTTTATCCGCAGGGGCTCGTAAGTACTTC,CASSLSAGARKYF
TRBJ1-1,NA,many,TRBV5-6,TGTGCCAGCAGCTTGATCACAGGGTGGGACACTGAAGCTTTCTTT,CASSLITGWDTEAFF
TRBJ2-3,TRBD2,many,TRBV7-8,TGTGCCAGCAGCTTAGCGCTAGGCGGGGGGACGACAGATACGCAGTATTTT,CASSLALGGGTTDTQYF
TRBJ1-1,TRBD1,few,TRBV6-6,TGTGCCAGCAGTTATTCACAGGGGGCCGCTGAAGCTTTCTTT,CASSYSQGAAEAFF
TRBJ2-7,TRBD2,many,TRBV4-3,TGCGCCAGCAGCCAAGATTGGCGGGAGCTCTCCTACGAGCAGTACTTC,CASSQDWRELSYEQYF
TRBJ1-1,NA,many,TRBV29-1,TGCAGCGTAAGACTCAACACTGAAGCTTTCTTT,CSVRLNTEAFF
TRBJ2-1,TRBD2,many,TRBV7-8,TGTGCCAGCAGCTCCTCTTTGGCTAGCGGGGAGTACAATGAGCAGTTCTTC,CASSSSLASGEYNEQFF
TRBJ1-6,NA,few,TRBV5-3,TGTGCCAGCAACTTTCGCGACAATGAGGATTCACCCCTCCACTTT,CASNFRDNEDSPLHF
TRBJ1-1,NA,many,TRBV14,TGCGCCAGCAGCCAAGTAAGAGGGGACACTGAAGCTTTCTTT,CASSQVRGDTEAFF
TRBJ2-2,NA,few,TRBV7-9,TGTGCCAGCAGATCCACCTCGGGGTCTTTGAACACCGGGGAGCTGTTTTTT,CASRSTSGSLNTGELFF
TRBJ1-5,NA,many,TRBV28,TGTGCCAGCAGTTTCGGTACAGGTAATCAGCCCCAGCATTTT,CASSFGTGNQPQHF
TRBJ1-3,NA,few,TRBV11-2,TGTGCCAGCAGCTTAGATCGGGGGCAGAGCTCTGGAAACACCATATATTTT,CASSLDRGQSSGNTIYF
TRBJ2-7,NA,NA,TRBV30,TGTGCCTGGAGGGGCTCTATAGATAGGTACGAGCAGTACTTC,CAWRGSIDRYEQYF
TRBJ2-2,NA,NA,TRBV19,TGTGCCAGTAGTACCCCCGGGACCGGGGAGCTGTTTTTT,CASSTPGTGELFF
TRBJ2-1,NA,few,TRBV4-3,TGCGCCAGCAGCCAAGATCGGGCCCATGAGCAGTTCTTC,CASSQDRAHEQFF
TRBJ2-7,NA,few,TRBV19,TGTGCCAGTAGGCCCGATGGCGGGGTTCAGTGGGAGCAGTACTTC,CASRPDGGVQWEQYF
TRBJ1-5,TRBD1,NA,TRBV6-2/TRBV6-3,TGTGCCAGCAGTCCCCTGGACAGGCTTAGCAATCAGCCCCAGCATTTT,CASSPLDRLSNQPQHF
TRBJ1-4,TRBD1,many,TRBV7-9,TGTGCCAGCAGCCGAGGACAGGGGACTAATGAAAAACTGTTTTTT,CASSRGQGTNEKLFF
TRBJ2-7,TRBD1,many,TRBV19,TGTGCCAGTAGCCTGACAGGGGCAACCTACGAGCAGTACTTC,CASSLTGATYEQYF
TRBJ2-3,NA,many,TRBV6-2/TRBV6-3,TGTGCCAGCAGTTACTCTGGTCAGAGCACAGATACGCAGTATTTT,CASSYSGQSTDTQYF
TRBJ2-7,TRBD1,many,TRBV7-2,TGTGCCAGCAGCTCCGACAGGGAGAGCTCCTACGAGCAGTACTTC,CASSSDRESSYEQYF
TRBJ1-6,NA,many,TRBV7-9,TGTGCCAGCAGCTTAGTTCTAGGATCGAATTCACCCCTCCACTTT,CASSLVLGSNSPLHF
TRBJ2-3,TRBD2,many,TRBV5-6,TGTGCCAGCAGCGAAGGGCCCGGGGGGGCCACAGATACGCAGTATTTT,CASSEGPGGATDTQYF
TRBJ2-3,NA,many,TRBV5-6,TGTGCCAGCAGCGAGTTCACAGATACGCAGTATTTT,CASSEFTDTQYF
TRBJ2-3,NA,many,TRBV9,TGTGCCAGCAGGCCCCCCCCAAGCGGGTATCCCACAGATACGCAGTATTTT,CASRPPPSGYPTDTQYF
TRBJ2-7,NA,many,TRBV7-9,TGTGCCAGCCGCGTGGGGGCTGACGAGCAGTACTTC,CASRVGADEQYF
TRBJ1-5,NA,many,TRBV13,TGTGCCAGCAGCCACCGAAACCAGCCCCAGCATTTT,CASSHRNQPQHF
TRBJ2-3,TRBD2,NA,TRBV7-9,TGTGCCAGCAGCCTCCCGGGTAGCGGGGGCACAGATACGCAGTATTTT,CASSLPGSGGTDTQYF
TRBJ2-7,TRBD2,many,TRBV6-1,TGTGCCAGCAGTACCCGACTAGCGGGAGAACTCGAGCAGTACTTC,CASSTRLAGELEQYF
TRBJ2-3,TRBD2,few,TRBV11-2,TGTGCCAGCAGCCCCGGACTAGCGGGGACCAACACAGATACGCAGTATTTT,CASSPGLAGTNTDTQYF
TRBJ2-3,NA,NA,TRBV3-1,TGTGCCAGCAGCCTAATAGGGAGGGACAGTAGCACAGATACGCAGTATTTT,CASSLIGRDSSTDTQYF
TRBJ2-7,TRBD2,many,TRBV20-1,TGCAGTGCCCCGGGACTAGCGGATTACGAGCAGTACTTC,CSAPGLADYEQYF
TRBJ2-3,TRBD2,NA,TRBV6-2/TRBV6-3,TGTGCCAGCAGTCAACTAGCGGGGGCGTACACAGATACGCTGTATTTT,CASSQLAGAYTDTLYF
TRBJ2-4,NA,many,TRBV12-3/TRBV12-4,TGTGCCAGCAGGGCCGGGGTACTAGCCAAAAACATTCAGTACTTC,CASRAGVLAKNIQYF
TRBJ2-7,TRBD2,many,TRBV28,TGTGCCAGCAGTTTATCTCGGGGGGGCGGGAGTAACCCCTACGAGCAGTACTTC,CASSLSRGGGSNPYEQYF
TRBJ2-3,NA,once,TRBV6-2/TRBV6-3,TGTGCCAGCAGTTCCCTAGCAGCGCGATGCGCCACTGCAGATACGCAGTATTTT,CASSSLAARCATADTQYF
TRBJ2-7,NA,many,TRBV6-1,TGTGCCAGCAGTGAAGTAGCACTTACCGGACACGAGCAGTACTTC,CASSEVALTGHEQYF